Included here is one T cell receptor beta chain sequence, with context. This receptor's antigen is unknown. No much larger clone is present one base from it, and per-base qualities are unavailable. The data were produced on an Illumina HiSeq 2500. TCR beta libraries were prepared by quantitative 5'-RACE with molecular barcodes. For the original study's pipeline: A new computational method, built on a probabilistic model of VDJ rearrangement, was used to identify disease-linked TCR variants. The raw public reads went through TCRdb reprocessing: fastp at Q25, MiXCR clone calling, in-frame beta chains kept. Every distinct CDR3 protein forms one entry, paired with its most common genes and DNA. TCRdb's processing, not the authors', yielded these V and J calls. The table for this sample lists some 700,000 distinct CDR3 sequences; roughly 20% of them were counted only once. The top ten constitute 15% to 20% of the sample.

These data come from a study of CD8 T cells in ankylosing spondylitis (dated by TCRdb to the late 2010s). Turning to the overall study: The study set out to find disease-linked TCR variants by profiling T cell receptor beta repertoires in ankylosing spondylitis patients and healthy donors. The full study cohort comprised approximately 23 ankylosing spondylitis patients and over a hundred healthy donors. Peripheral blood samples were taken, and synovial fluid was additionally collected from ankylosing spondylitis patients. What the authors observed across the whole study: According to the report, matched synovial fluid samples from ankylosing spondylitis patients were significantly enriched for the disease-linked clones. Blood from ankylosing spondylitis patients appeared to be characterized by a TCR beta motif composed of 7 to 9 highly homologous amino acid variants. In peripheral blood, the disease-linked clones were found at relatively low frequencies and had a CD8+ phenotype. Some TCR beta motif variants had previously been reported in synovial fluid and blood of reactive arthritis patients, which suggested common disease-initiation mechanisms.

Per the germline V gene, MGHRA is the CDR1 and YSYEKL is the CDR2. V drops 8 bases and J drops 5 bases, leaving 17 bases in between. From cysteine to phenylalanine, the CDR3 is 14 amino acids long. The entry retains the CDR3 DNA only, 42 bases that are in frame from base 1. The sample consisted of blood, either unsorted or a sorted T cell fraction (not recorded which). The sequence came from a male donor with ankylosing spondylitis. The chain joins TRBV4-1 to TRBJ2-3, with no D gene named confidently. The CDR3 has the sequence CASGGERRIDTQYF. The DNA is TGCGCCAGCGGCGGAGAGAGGCGTATAGATACGCAGTATTTT.